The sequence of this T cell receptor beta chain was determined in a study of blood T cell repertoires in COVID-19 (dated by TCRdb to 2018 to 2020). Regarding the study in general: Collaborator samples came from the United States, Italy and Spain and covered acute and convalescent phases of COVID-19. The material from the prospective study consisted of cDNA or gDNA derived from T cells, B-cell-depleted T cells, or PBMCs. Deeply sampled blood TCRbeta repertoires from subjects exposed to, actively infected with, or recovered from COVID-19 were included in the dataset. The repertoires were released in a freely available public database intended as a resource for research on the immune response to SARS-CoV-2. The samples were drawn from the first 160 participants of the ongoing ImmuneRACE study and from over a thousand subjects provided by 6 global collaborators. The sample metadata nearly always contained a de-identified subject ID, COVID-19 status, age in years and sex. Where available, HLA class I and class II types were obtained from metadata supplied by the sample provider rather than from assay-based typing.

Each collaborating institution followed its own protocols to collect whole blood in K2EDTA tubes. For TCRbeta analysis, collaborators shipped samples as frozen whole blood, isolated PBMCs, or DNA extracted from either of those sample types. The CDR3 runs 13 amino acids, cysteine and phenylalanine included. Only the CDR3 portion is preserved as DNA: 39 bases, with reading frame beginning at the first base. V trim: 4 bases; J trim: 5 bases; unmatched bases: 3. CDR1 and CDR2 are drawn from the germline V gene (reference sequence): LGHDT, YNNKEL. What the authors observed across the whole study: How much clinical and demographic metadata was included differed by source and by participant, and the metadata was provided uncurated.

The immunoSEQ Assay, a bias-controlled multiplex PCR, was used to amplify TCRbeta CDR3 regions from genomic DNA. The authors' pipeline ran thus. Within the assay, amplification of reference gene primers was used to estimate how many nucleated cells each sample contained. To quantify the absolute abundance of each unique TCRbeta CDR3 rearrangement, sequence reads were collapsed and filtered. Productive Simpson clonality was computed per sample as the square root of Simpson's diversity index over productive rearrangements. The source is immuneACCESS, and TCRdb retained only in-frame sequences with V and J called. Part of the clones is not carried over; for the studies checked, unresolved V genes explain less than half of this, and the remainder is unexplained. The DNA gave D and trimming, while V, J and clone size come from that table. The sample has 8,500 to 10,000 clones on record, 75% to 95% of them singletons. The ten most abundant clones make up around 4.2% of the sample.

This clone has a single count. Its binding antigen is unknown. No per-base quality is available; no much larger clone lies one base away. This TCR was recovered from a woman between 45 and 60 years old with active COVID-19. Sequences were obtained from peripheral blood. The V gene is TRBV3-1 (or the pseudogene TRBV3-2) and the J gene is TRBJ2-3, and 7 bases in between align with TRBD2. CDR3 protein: CASSRIAGDTQYF. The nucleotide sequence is TGTGCCAGCAGCCGGATAGCGGGAGATACGCAGTATTTT.